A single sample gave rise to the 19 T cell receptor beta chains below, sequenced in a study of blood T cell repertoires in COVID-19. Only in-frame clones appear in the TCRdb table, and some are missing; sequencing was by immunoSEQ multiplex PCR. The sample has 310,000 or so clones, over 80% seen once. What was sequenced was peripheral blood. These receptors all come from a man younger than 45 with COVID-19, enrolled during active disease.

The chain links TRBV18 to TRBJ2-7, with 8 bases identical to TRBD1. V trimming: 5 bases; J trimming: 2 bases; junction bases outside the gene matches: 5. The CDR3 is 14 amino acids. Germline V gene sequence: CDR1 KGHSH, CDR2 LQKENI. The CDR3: CASSTGTGTYEQYF. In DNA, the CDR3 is TGTGCCAGCTCAACCGGGACAGGCACCTACGAGCAGTACTTC. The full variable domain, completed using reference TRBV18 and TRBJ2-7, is NAGVMQNPRHLVRRRGQEARLRCSPMKGHSHVYWYRQLPEEGLKFMVYLQKENIIDESGMPKERFSAEFPKEGPSILRIQQVVRGDSAAYFCASSTGTGTYEQYFGPGTRLTVT.

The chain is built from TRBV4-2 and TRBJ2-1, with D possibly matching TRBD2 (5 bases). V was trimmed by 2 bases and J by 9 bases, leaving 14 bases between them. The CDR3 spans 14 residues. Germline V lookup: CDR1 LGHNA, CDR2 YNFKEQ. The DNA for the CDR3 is TGTGCCAGCAGCCAACTTCCTCTAGCAGGTGAGCAGTTCTTC. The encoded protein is CASSQLPLAGEQFF.

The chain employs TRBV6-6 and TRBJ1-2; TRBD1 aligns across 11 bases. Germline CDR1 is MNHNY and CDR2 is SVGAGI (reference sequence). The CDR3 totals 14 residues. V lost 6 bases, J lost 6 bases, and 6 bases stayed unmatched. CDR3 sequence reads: CASSPRTGGDGYTF. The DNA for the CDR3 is TGTGCCAGCAGCCCCAGGACAGGGGGCGATGGCTACACCTTC.

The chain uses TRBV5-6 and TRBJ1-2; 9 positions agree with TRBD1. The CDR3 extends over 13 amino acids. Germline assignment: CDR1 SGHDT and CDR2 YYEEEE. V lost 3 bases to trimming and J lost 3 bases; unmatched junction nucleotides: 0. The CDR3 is CASSWTGDYGYTF. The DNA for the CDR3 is TGTGCCAGCAGCTGGACAGGGGACTATGGCTACACCTTC.

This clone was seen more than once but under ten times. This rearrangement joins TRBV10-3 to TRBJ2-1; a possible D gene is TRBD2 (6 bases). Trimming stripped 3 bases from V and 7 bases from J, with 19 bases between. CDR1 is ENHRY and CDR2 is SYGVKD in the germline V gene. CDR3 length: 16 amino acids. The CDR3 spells CAISDVGGRIGNEQFF. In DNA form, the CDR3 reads TGTGCCATCAGTGATGTGGGGGGAAGGATCGGGAATGAGCAGTTCTTC.

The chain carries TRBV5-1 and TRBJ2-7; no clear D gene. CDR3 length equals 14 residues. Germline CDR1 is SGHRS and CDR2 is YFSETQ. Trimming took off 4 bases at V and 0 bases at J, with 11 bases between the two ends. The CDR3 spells CASSLGGASYEQYF. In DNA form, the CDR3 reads TGCGCCAGCAGCCTTGGCGGAGCCTCCTACGAGCAGTACTTC.

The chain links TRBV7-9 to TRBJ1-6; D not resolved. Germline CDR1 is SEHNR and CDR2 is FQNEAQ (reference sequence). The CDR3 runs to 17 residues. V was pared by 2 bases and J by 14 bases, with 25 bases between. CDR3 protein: CASSLRPSGGSPTTLHF. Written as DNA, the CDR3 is TGTGCCAGCAGCTTACGCCCTAGCGGAGGGAGCCCCACAACCCTCCACTTT.

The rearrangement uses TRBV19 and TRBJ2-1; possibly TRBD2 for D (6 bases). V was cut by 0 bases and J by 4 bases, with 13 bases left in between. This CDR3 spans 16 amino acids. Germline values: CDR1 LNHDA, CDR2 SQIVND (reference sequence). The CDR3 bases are TGTGCCAGTAGTATAGAGGGGGGTAGGACGTACAATGAGCAGTTCTTC. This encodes CASSIEGGRTYNEQFF.

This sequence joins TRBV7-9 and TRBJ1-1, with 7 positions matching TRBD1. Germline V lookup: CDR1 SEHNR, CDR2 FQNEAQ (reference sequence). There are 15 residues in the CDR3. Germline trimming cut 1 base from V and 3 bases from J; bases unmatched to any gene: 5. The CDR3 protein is CASSLDVRGHTEAFF. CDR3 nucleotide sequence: TGTGCCAGCAGCTTAGACGTAAGGGGGCACACTGAAGCTTTCTTT.

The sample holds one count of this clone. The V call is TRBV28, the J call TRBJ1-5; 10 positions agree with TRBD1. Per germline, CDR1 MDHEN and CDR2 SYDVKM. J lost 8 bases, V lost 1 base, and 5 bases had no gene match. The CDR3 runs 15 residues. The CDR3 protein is CASSLLSGTGEPQHF. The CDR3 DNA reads TGTGCCAGCAGTTTATTATCAGGGACAGGGGAGCCCCAGCATTTT. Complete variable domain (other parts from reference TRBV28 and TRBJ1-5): DVKVTQSSRYLVKRTGEKVFLECVQDMDHENMFWYRQDPGLGLRLIYFSYDVKMKEKGDIPEGYSVSREKKERFSLILESASTNQTSMYLCASSLLSGTGEPQHFGDGTRLSIL.

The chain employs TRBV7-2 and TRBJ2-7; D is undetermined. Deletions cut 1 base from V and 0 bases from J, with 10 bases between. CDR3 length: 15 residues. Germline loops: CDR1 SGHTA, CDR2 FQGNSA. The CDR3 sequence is CASSLEVRRSYEQYF. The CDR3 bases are TGTGCCAGCAGCTTAGAGGTCAGGCGCTCCTACGAGCAGTACTTC.

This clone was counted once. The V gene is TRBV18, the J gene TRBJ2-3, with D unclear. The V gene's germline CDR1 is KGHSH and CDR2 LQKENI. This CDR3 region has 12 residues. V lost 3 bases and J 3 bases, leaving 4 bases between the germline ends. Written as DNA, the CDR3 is TGTGCCAGCTCACCGGAGACAGATACGCAGTATTTT. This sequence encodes CASSPETDTQYF.

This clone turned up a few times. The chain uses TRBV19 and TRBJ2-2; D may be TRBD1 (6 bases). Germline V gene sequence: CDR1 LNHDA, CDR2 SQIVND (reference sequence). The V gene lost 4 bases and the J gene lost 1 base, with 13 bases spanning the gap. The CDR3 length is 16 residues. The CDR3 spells CASSTTGTRNTGELFF. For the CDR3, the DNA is TGTGCCAGTAGTACGACCGGGACACGGAACACCGGGGAGCTGTTTTTT.

CDR3 nucleotide sequence: TGTGCCAGCAGCCTGGGAAAGGGGGCCATCGGTACTGAAGCTTTCTTT. Protein: CASSLGKGAIGTEAFF. The V and J genes are TRBV7-9 and TRBJ1-1, with 7 nucleotides matching TRBD1. V lost 5 bases to trimming and J lost 5 bases; unmatched junction nucleotides: 14. Germline CDR1 SEHNR, CDR2 FQNEAQ (reference sequence). CDR3 length equals 16 residues.

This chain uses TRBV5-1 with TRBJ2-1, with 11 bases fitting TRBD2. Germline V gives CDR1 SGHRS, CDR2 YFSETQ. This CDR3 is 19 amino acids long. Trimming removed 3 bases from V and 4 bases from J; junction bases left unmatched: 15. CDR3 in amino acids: CASSYQFPRLAGYYNEQFF. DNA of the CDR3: TGCGCCAGCAGCTACCAGTTTCCCCGACTAGCGGGGTATTACAATGAGCAGTTCTTC.

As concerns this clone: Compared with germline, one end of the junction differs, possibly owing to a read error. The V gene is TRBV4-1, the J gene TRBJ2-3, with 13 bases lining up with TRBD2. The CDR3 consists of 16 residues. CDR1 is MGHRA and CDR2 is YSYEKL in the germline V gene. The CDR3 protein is CASRQGLAGGTDTQYF. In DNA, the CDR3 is TGCGCCAGCAGACAAGGACTAGCGGGAGGCACAGATACGCAGTATTTT.

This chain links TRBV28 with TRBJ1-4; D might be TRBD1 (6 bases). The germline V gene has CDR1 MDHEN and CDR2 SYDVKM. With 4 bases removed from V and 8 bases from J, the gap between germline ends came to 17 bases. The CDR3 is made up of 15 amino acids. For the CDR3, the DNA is TGTGCCAGCAGTTCCGAATCCCGACAGGACGAAAAACTGTTTTTT. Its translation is CASSSESRQDEKLFF.

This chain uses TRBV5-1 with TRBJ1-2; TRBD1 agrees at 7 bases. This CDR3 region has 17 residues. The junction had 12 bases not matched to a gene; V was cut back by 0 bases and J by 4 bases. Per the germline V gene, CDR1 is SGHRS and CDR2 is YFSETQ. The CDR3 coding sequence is TGCGCCAGCAGCTTGGGATCCACCGGGACAGCAGGCTATGGCTACACCTTC. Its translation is CASSLGSTGTAGYGYTF.

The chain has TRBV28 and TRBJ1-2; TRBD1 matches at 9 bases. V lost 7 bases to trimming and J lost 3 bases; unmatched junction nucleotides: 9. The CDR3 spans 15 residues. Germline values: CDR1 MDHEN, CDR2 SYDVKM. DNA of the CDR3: TGTGCCAGCAATCCACAGGGGGCGCGGTACTATGGCTACACCTTC. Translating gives CASNPQGARYYGYTF.